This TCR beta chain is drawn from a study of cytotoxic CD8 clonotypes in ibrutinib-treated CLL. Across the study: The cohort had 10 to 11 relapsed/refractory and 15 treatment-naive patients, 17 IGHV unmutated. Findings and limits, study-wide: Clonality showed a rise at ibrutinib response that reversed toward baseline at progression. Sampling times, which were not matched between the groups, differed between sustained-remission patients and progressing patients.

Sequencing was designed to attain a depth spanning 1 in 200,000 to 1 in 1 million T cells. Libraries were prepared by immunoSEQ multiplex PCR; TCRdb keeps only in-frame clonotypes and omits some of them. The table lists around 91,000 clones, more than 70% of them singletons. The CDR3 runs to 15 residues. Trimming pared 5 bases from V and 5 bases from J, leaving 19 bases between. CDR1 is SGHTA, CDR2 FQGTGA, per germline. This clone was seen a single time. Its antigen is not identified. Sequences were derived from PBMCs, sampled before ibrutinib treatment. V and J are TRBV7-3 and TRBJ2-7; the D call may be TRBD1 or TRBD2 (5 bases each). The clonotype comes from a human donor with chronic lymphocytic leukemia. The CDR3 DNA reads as TGTGCCAGCAGCCGAACGGGACGCTGGAATGACGAGCAGTACTTC. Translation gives CASSRTGRWNDEQYF. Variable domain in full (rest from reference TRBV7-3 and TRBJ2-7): GAGVSQTPSNKVTEKGKYVELRCDPISGHTALYWYRQSLGQGPEFLIYFQGTGAADDSGLPNDRFFAVRPEGSVSTLKIQRTERGDSAVYLCASSRTGRWNDEQYFGPGTRLTVT.